This passage covers 27 T cell receptor beta chains from one sample sequenced in a study of liver allograft versus peripheral blood T cells (TCRdb year 2020). About the investigation overall: The study compared T cell receptor repertoires found within transplanted livers against repertoires in the peripheral blood of liver transplant recipients.

TCRdb lists the instrument as Illumina MiSeq. TCRdb reprocessed the public reads (quality trimming at Q25 with fastp, clone calling with MiXCR) and kept in-frame beta chains. Each entry merges the rows of one CDR3 protein and shows their most common DNA and genes. This sample comprises 13,000 or so distinct CDR3 sequences, approximately 17% of them detected only once. The leading ten clones occupy 2% to 2.5% of the sample. These receptors were obtained from a human patient who had a liver transplant. Once a transplant has taken place, some T cells may be donor derived.

Many counts were recorded for this clonotype. The V and J genes are TRBV29-1 and TRBJ2-5; D possibly corresponds to TRBD1 (6 bases). Germline V gene lookup returns CDR1 SQVTM and CDR2 ANQGSEA. The V end was cut by 8 bases, the J end by 7 bases, with 17 bases between. The CDR3 length is 12 residues. CDR3 protein: CSMHEGEGTQYF. The CDR3 bases are TGCAGCATGCACGAGGGGGAAGGGACCCAGTACTTC.

This clonotype counts as medium-sized. V is TRBV27 and J is TRBJ1-5; 9 bases match TRBD1. The germline CDR1 and CDR2 sequences are MNHEY and SMNVEV (reference sequence). V was pared by 5 bases and J by 6 bases, with 8 bases of the junction left unmatched. The CDR3 contains 15 residues. DNA for the CDR3: TGTGCCAGCAGTCGGGGGACAGGGTATAGTCAGCCCCAGCATTTT. Protein: CASSRGTGYSQPQHF.

This clonotype is medium-sized within its sample. The rearrangement uses TRBV6-6 and TRBJ2-2, with D possibly being TRBD2 (6 bases). CDR1 MNHNY and CDR2 SVGAGI come from the germline V gene (reference sequence). The CDR3 has 15 residues. The ends were cut back, 6 bases at V and 0 bases at J, with 11 bases in the middle. CDR3: CASSVSGANTGELFF. CDR3 nucleotides: TGTGCCAGCAGCGTTAGCGGCGCGAACACCGGGGAGCTGTTTTTT.

On this clonotype: One base away lies a much larger clone, so this may be a sequencing read error. In nucleotides, the CDR3 is TGTGCCAGCAGTTCCCTTGGAATAAATAATTCACCCCTCCACTTT. Protein: CASSSLGINNSPLHF. The chain couples TRBV6-2 or TRBV6-3 to TRBJ1-6; D unresolved. This CDR3 region has 15 residues. Germline V gene sequence: CDR1 MNHEY, CDR2 SVGEGT. Deletions cut 4 bases from V and 5 bases from J, with 12 bases between.

J is TRBJ2-7 and V is TRBV20-1; 8 positions match TRBD2. The CDR3 contains 14 residues. Germline loops: CDR1 DFQATT, CDR2 SNEGSKA (reference sequence). V lost 5 bases, J lost 0 bases, and 6 bases stayed unmatched. CDR3 loop: CSAEKREPSYEQYF. DNA of the CDR3: TGCAGTGCTGAAAAGCGGGAGCCCTCCTACGAGCAGTACTTC.

The chain carries TRBV3-1 and TRBJ1-1, with D hard to call. The CDR3 has 14 amino acids. Germline loops: CDR1 LGHDT, CDR2 YNNKEL (reference sequence). The germline V and J ends were trimmed by 0 bases and 5 bases, with 10 bases remaining between them. CDR3 sequence (DNA): TGTGCCAGCAGCCAAGATCTGCCGGGGACTGAAGCTTTCTTT. As protein: CASSQDLPGTEAFF.

This chain links TRBV11-1 with TRBJ2-1; D is perhaps TRBD1 or TRBD2 (7 bases each). V was trimmed by 8 bases and J by 8 bases, leaving 13 bases between them. Germline V gene sequence: CDR1 SGHAT, CDR2 FQDESV (reference sequence). This CDR3 spans 12 amino acids. The CDR3 nucleotides are TGTGCCAGCGACAGGGAGGGGGATGAGCAGTTCTTC. The encoded protein is CASDREGDEQFF. Using reference TRBV11-1 and TRBJ2-1 for the parts outside the CDR3, the full variable domain is EAEVAQSPRYKITEKSQAVAFWCDPISGHATLYWYRQILGQGPELLVQFQDESVVDDSQLPKDRFSAERLKGVDSTLKIQPAELGDSAMYLCASDREGDEQFFGPGTRLTVL.

Ten or more counts support this clonotype. This chain joins TRBV5-4 and TRBJ2-2; D might be TRBD2 (6 bases). Germline CDR1 SGHNT, CDR2 YYREEE (reference sequence). The germline V and J ends were trimmed by 0 bases and 7 bases, with 10 bases remaining between them. This CDR3 contains 14 residues. CDR3 sequence: CASSLGGGGGELFF. The CDR3 nucleotides read TGTGCCAGCAGCTTGGGGGGAGGAGGCGGGGAGCTGTTTTTT.

At least ten counts were recorded for this clonotype. V is TRBV6-5 and J is TRBJ1-6, with TRBD1 matching over 9 bases. Germline V lookup: CDR1 MNHEY, CDR2 SVGAGI. The CDR3 contains 15 residues. With V trimmed by 6 bases and J by 7 bases, 7 bases remained unmatched. The CDR3 sequence: CASSRGQGPNSPLHF. The DNA of the CDR3 is TGTGCCAGCAGCCGGGGACAGGGTCCCAATTCACCCCTCCACTTT.

This clonotype was seen at least ten times. The chain couples TRBV20-1 to TRBJ2-1, with TRBD2 as a possible D gene (5 bases). The CDR3 spans 15 residues. With 1 base removed from V and 0 bases from J, the gap between germline ends came to 10 bases. Germline V CDR1 and CDR2: DFQATT, SNEGSKA (reference sequence). The CDR3 loop reads CSARVGSNSYNEQFF. CDR3 bases: TGCAGTGCTAGAGTGGGGAGCAACTCCTACAATGAGCAGTTCTTC.

In regard to this clonotype: A much larger clone differs by one base, so this may be a read error. This chain joins TRBV6-5 and TRBJ2-3, with D maybe TRBD1 (5 bases). CDR3 length: 16 residues. Germline CDR1 is MNHEY and CDR2 is SVGAGI. The CDR3 coding sequence is TGTGCCATCAGTGGTTCATTACCGACAGTCACAGATACGCAGAATTTT. Translation: CAISGSLPTVTDTQNF.

This clonotype has only one observation. A read error may be the cause here, since a much bigger clone is one base away. This chain links TRBV7-9 with TRBJ1-4; TRBD1 might be the D (5 bases). Germline CDR1 and CDR2: SEHNR and FQNEAQ (reference sequence). The CDR3 runs 15 residues. The CDR3 DNA reads TGTGTCAGCAGCTCCAACGGGGGTTTTGGTGAAAAACTGTTTTTT. Amino acid sequence: CVSSSNGGFGEKLFF.

The gene calls are TRBV19 and TRBJ2-1; 14 positions match TRBD2. The CDR3 is 17 residues long. Germline CDR1 reads LNHDA; CDR2 reads SQIVND (reference sequence). V was pared by 1 base and J by 10 bases, with 9 bases of the junction left unmatched. In DNA, the CDR3 is TGTGCCAGTAGTATAGCGACTAGCGGGGGGGGAGGGAAGGAGCAGTTCTTC. Residues: CASSIATSGGGGKEQFF.

This clonotype was seen a few times. This rearrangement joins TRBV11-2 to TRBJ2-3, with 13 nucleotides matching TRBD2. CDR3 length: 16 residues. The V segment lost 4 bases and the J segment 3 bases; nucleotides outside the gene matches: 4. Germline CDR1 and CDR2: SGHAT and FQNNGV. The CDR3 sequence: CASSSRLAGGTDTQYF. CDR3 bases: TGTGCCAGCAGCTCCCGACTAGCGGGGGGTACAGATACGCAGTATTTT.

The rearrangement joins TRBV7-9 to TRBJ2-1; possible D gene TRBD2, 6 bases. This CDR3 spans 14 amino acids. Germline values: CDR1 SEHNR, CDR2 FQNEAQ (reference sequence). V dropped 8 bases and J dropped 3 bases, with 14 bases sitting between them. CDR3 DNA: TGTGCCAGCGGCCTCCGACTAGGCTACAATGAGCAGTTCTTC. It yields the protein CASGLRLGYNEQFF.

Points on this clonotype: A read error may be the cause here, since a much bigger clone is one base away. The rearrangement links TRBV19 to TRBJ1-5; D gene ambiguous. The V end lost 3 bases, the J end lost 4 bases, and 4 bases lay between the germline ends. CDR1 is LNHDA and CDR2 is SQIVND in the germline V gene (reference sequence). This CDR3 has 12 amino acids. DNA of the CDR3: TGTGCCAGTAGTATTGTGAATCAGCCCCAGCATTTT. Amino acid sequence: CASSIVNQPQHF.

Remarks on this clonotype: A much larger clone lies a single base off, so this may be a read error. V usage is TRBV7-2 and J usage is TRBJ2-4, with D possibly matching TRBD2 (5 bases). The CDR3 has 13 amino acids. The ends were cut back, 8 bases at V and 0 bases at J, with 8 bases in the middle. Germline-derived CDR1 and CDR2 are SGHTA and FQGNSA. The CDR3 is CASYEGAKNIQYF. Here the CDR3 DNA reads TGTGCCAGCTACGAGGGAGCCAAAAACATTCAGTACTTC.

The chain uses TRBV19 and TRBJ2-5, with 8 nucleotides matching TRBD1. The trim removed 10 bases at V and 2 bases at J, leaving 18 bases unmatched. The CDR3 spans 17 residues. Germline V gene lookup returns CDR1 LNHDA and CDR2 SQIVND (reference sequence). CDR3 loop: CANDSSQGAGDQETQYF. CDR3 nucleotide sequence: TGTGCCAACGACAGCTCCCAGGGGGCAGGGGATCAAGAGACCCAGTACTTC.

This clonotype is classed as medium-sized. The rearrangement uses TRBV6-1 and TRBJ2-2, with a tentative D call TRBD1 (7 bases). In germline, CDR1 is MNHNS, CDR2 SASEGT. This CDR3 is built from 18 residues. Trimming stripped 1 base from V and 3 bases from J, with 18 bases between. CDR3 in DNA: TGTGCCAGCAGTGAAGGTCAATGGGGGGACAGATACACCGGGGAGCTGTTTTTT. Translating gives CASSEGQWGDRYTGELFF.

This clonotype was observed a few times. This rearrangement joins TRBV9 to TRBJ2-1; 12 bases are shared with TRBD2. Germline V gene data show CDR1 as SGDLS and CDR2 as YYNGEE. V lost 4 bases to trimming and J lost 10 bases; unmatched junction nucleotides: 12. The CDR3 length is 16 residues. The DNA for the CDR3 is TGTGCCAGCAGCTCCCGACCTAGCGGGGGGGCCTTAGAGCAGTTCTTC. Its protein product is CASSSRPSGGALEQFF.

Ten or more counts support this clonotype. V gene TRBV10-3 combines with J gene TRBJ2-1, with D tentatively TRBD2 (6 bases). The CDR3 covers 14 residues. Germline V gives CDR1 ENHRY, CDR2 SYGVKD. V was cut by 10 bases and J by 6 bases, with 19 bases left in between. The DNA of the CDR3 is TGTGCCACTATAAACTCCGGGACTCGCAATGAGCAGTTCTTC. Protein sequence: CATINSGTRNEQFF.

Sample share makes this clonotype medium-sized. The CDR3 nucleotides are TGTGCCATCAGTGAGTCCCCTAGGGGCAGGAGCTCCTACAATGAGCAGTTCTTC. Residues: CAISESPRGRSSYNEQFF. This chain links TRBV10-3 with TRBJ2-1; D is perhaps TRBD1 (5 bases). There are 18 residues in the CDR3. Looked up from germline, CDR1 is ENHRY and CDR2 is SYGVKD. V gave up 0 bases and J gave up 0 bases, with 15 bases separating them.

The table lists this clonotype with a few counts. The rearrangement joins TRBV7-3 to TRBJ2-2; 9 bases match TRBD2. From germline, CDR1 is SGHTA and CDR2 FQGTGA. The CDR3 is made up of 15 amino acids. Losses at the gene ends were 2 bases for V and 6 bases for J; bases not matched to a gene: 4. The CDR3 protein is CASSLWRGGPGELFF. CDR3 coding DNA: TGTGCCAGCAGCTTATGGCGGGGGGGCCCCGGGGAGCTGTTTTTT.

This clonotype was detected ten times or more. V usage is TRBV7-2 and J usage is TRBJ2-1; D perhaps matches TRBD2 (6 bases). The CDR3 runs 12 residues. The germline CDR1 and CDR2 sequences are SGHTA and FQGNSA. Deletions cut 3 bases from V and 7 bases from J, with 7 bases between. The CDR3: CASSFLANEQFF. The CDR3 DNA reads TGTGCCAGCAGCTTTCTAGCGAATGAGCAGTTCTTC.

This clonotype was seen more than once but under ten times. The chain combines TRBV12-3 or TRBV12-4 with TRBJ2-1; D not certain. Trimming cost V 7 bases and J 0 bases, with 10 bases left between them. There are 14 residues in the CDR3. In DNA form, the CDR3 reads TGTGCCAGCACCCCGCCAAGCTCCTACAATGAGCAGTTCTTC. Its translation is CASTPPSSYNEQFF.

The CDR3 reads CASSHYRTGSYEQYF. Here the CDR3 DNA reads TGTGCCAGCAGTCACTACCGGACAGGTTCCTACGAGCAGTACTTC. The genes are TRBV28 and TRBJ2-7; TRBD1 matches at 7 bases. This CDR3 has 15 amino acids. V gave up 5 bases and J gave up 1 base; unmatched junction bases: 8. CDR1 and CDR2 (germline): MDHEN, SYDVKM. Complete variable domain (other parts from reference TRBV28 and TRBJ2-7): DVKVTQSSRYLVKRTGEKVFLECVQDMDHENMFWYRQDPGLGLRLIYFSYDVKMKEKGDIPEGYSVSREKKERFSLILESASTNQTSMYLCASSHYRTGSYEQYFGPGTRLTVT.

This clonotype has a count of ten or more. The chain joins TRBV7-2 to TRBJ2-5; 11 nucleotides agree with TRBD1. Germline CDR1 is SGHTA and CDR2 is FQGNSA. This CDR3 spans 14 amino acids. The V and J ends lost 5 bases and 5 bases, in that order; junction bases with no gene match: 4. DNA for the CDR3: TGTGCCAGCAGCCCGGACAGGGGGCTGGAGACCCAGTACTTC. It is translated as CASSPDRGLETQYF.